The present entry profiles one T cell receptor beta chain with its context. The J segment lost 3 bases and the V segment lost 0 bases, leaving 0 bases of the junction unmatched. This CDR3 has 15 amino acids. Germline V gene lookup returns CDR1 SGHRS and CDR2 YFSETQ. The record originates from a study of blood T cell repertoires in COVID-19. Background on the study: Donors in the United States, Italy and Spain gave samples during acute or convalescent COVID-19. Sources were T cells, B-cell-depleted T cells, or PBMCs; the material itself was cDNA or gDNA.

Original data processing: It was from reference gene primer amplification that nucleated cell counts were estimated. Clones were sequenced by immunoSEQ multiplex PCR, and TCRdb holds only the in-frame ones, with some missing. Clonal size and the V and J genes are those of that table, whereas D and trimming came from the DNA. The sample lists approximately 77,000 clones, roughly 88% occurring once. Material: peripheral blood. This chain links TRBV5-1 with TRBJ2-1, with TRBD2 matching over 10 bases. This TCR was sampled from a man between 25 and 39 years old with acute or convalescent COVID-19. The CDR3 protein is CASSLGLAGYNEQFF. In nucleotides, the CDR3 is TGCGCCAGCAGCTTGGGACTAGCGGGCTACAATGAGCAGTTCTTC.